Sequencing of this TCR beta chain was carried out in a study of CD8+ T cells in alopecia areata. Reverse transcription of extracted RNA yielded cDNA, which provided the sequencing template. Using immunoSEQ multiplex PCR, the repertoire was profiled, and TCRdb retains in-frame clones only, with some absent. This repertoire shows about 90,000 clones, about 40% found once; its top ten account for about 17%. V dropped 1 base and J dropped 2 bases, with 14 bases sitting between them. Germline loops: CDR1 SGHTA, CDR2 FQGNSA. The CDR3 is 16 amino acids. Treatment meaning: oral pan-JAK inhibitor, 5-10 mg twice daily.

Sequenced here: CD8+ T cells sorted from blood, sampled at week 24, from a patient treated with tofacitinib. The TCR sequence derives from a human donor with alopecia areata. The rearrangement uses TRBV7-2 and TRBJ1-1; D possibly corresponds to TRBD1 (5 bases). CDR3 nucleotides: TGTGCCAGCAGCTTAGTCGATAGGGGTGCCAACACTGAAGCTTTCTTT. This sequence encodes CASSLVDRGANTEAFF.